These T cell receptor beta chains were read from a single sample in a study of human T cells and chemical hapten exposure. TCRdb itself ran the RACE reads through MiXCR, one entry per CDR3 protein. The table lists about 160,000 distinct CDR3 sequences, approximately 30% of them singletons. The starting material was whole blood, obtained in connection with sensitization to the hapten diphenylcyclopropenone (DPC). The receptors were sampled from a woman between 18 and 29 years old with alopecia areata. Some clones in this sample may be carry-over from other donors' samples. Each CDR3 is given with its conserved first and last residue. The order of the fields is J gene, V gene, CDR3 protein.

J gene: TRBJ2-7
V gene: TRBV11-2
CDR3 protein: CASSLGAATYEQYF

J gene: TRBJ1-1
V gene: TRBV20-1
CDR3 protein: CSASRANTEAFF

J gene: TRBJ1-5
V gene: TRBV6-2/TRBV6-3
CDR3 protein: CASKGGSNQPQHF

J gene: TRBJ2-7
V gene: TRBV28
CDR3 protein: CASSPRQSGLGKIKEQYF

J gene: TRBJ1-1
V gene: TRBV13
CDR3 protein: CASSRTTERTEAFF

J gene: TRBJ1-2
V gene: TRBV7-2
CDR3 protein: CASSLVTAGPVYIYGYTF

J gene: TRBJ2-3
V gene: TRBV20-1
CDR3 protein: CSAAIDRGPTDTQYF

J gene: TRBJ2-7
V gene: TRBV9
CDR3 protein: CASSQGGSTYEQYF

J gene: TRBJ1-5
V gene: TRBV5-1
CDR3 protein: CASSLDGQGALQPQHF

J gene: TRBJ2-6
V gene: TRBV4-3
CDR3 protein: CASSQDNGAGANVLTF

J gene: TRBJ2-1
V gene: TRBV3-1
CDR3 protein: CASRPLGERGEQFF

J gene: TRBJ2-5
V gene: TRBV20-1
CDR3 protein: CSARQTSGSLQETQYF

J gene: TRBJ2-1
V gene: TRBV24-1
CDR3 protein: CATSDPLARDRDYNEQFF

J gene: TRBJ1-4
V gene: TRBV7-2
CDR3 protein: CASSLAPTASEKLFF

J gene: TRBJ1-2
V gene: TRBV6-4
CDR3 protein: CASRSSGTGGGYTF

J gene: TRBJ2-7
V gene: TRBV10-3
CDR3 protein: CAIGPQGTYEQYF

J gene: TRBJ2-5
V gene: TRBV18
CDR3 protein: CASSPGPPLETQYF

J gene: TRBJ2-1
V gene: TRBV9
CDR3 protein: CASSGGNSNNEQFF